The entry that follows covers one TCR beta chain sequence. The CDR3 is made up of 14 amino acids. Germline V CDR1 and CDR2: MNHNS, SASEGT. V was cut by 4 bases and J by 2 bases, with 8 bases left in between. These data are taken from a study of radiation and T cells in renal cell carcinoma. Described time point: baseline pretreatment blood. Treatment denoted: 15 Gy SBRT to primary tumor, nephrectomy 4 weeks later. Only in-frame clones appear in the TCRdb table, and some are missing; sequencing was by immunoSEQ multiplex PCR. This table has about 150,000 clones, around 90% appearing once. The chain is built from TRBV6-1 and TRBJ2-2; no firm D call. This receptor was identified in a woman between 65 and 79 years old with renal cell carcinoma. Sequenced material: blood, taken from a patient whose treatment included radiotherapy and nephrectomy. The CDR3 spells CASSAGRNTGELFF. In DNA form, the CDR3 reads TGTGCCAGCAGTGCCGGACGTAACACCGGGGAGCTGTTTTTT.